This T cell receptor beta chain was recorded in a study of early T cells in non-severe SARS-CoV-2 infection. Study-wide background: Sequencing was performed on bulk RNA from unsorted whole blood, leaving chains unpaired. General study results and limits: VDJdb matching favored anti-spike CD8 responses, missing private and CD4 specificities.

The germline V gene encodes CDR1 MGHRA and CDR2 YSYEKL. The germline V and J ends were trimmed by 3 bases and 3 bases, with 18 bases remaining between them. The CDR3 length is 17 residues. Points on this clonotype: The antigen remains undetermined.

Tagging with unique molecular identifiers was applied to individual cDNA molecules. TCRdb redid the calling of the 5' RACE reads with MiXCR, one entry per CDR3 protein. The data contain tens of thousands of distinct CDR3 sequences, 10% of them singletons. This chain connects TRBV4-1 to TRBJ2-1; unclear D gene. The clonotype comes from an adult who was a healthcare worker with PCR-confirmed SARS-CoV-2 infection or an uninfected control (not recorded which). Sample: whole blood, taken at baseline. CDR3 bases: TGCGCCAGCAGCCACGTAAAAAGGCGCGAGGTCTACAATGAGCAGTTCTTC. It yields the protein CASSHVKRREVYNEQFF.